The 3 T cell receptor beta chains in this list originate from one sample, sequenced in a study of OX40 agonist ivuxolimab in advanced cancers. Assay: immunoSEQ multiplex PCR; the TCRdb copy retains only in-frame clones and omits some. Of over 95,000 clones in the sample, 90% to 97% were seen once. The material sequenced was CD4+ or CD8+ T cells sorted from blood, taken in a trial of the OX40 agonist ivuxolimab. The receptors were gathered from an adult with an advanced solid tumor such as melanoma, head and neck, liver or kidney cancer.

In this sample, this clone turned up once. The chain joins TRBV7-7 to TRBJ2-7; TRBD1 matches 8 bases. V shed 0 bases, J shed 5 bases, and the junction held 6 bases outside the gene matches. CDR3 length: 15 residues. Per germline, CDR1 SSHAT and CDR2 FNYEAQ (reference sequence). CDR3 in DNA: TGTGCCAGCAGCTTAGCCCCCGGGACAGGAAACGAGCAGTACTTC. It translates to CASSLAPGTGNEQYF.

This clone was detected a few times. The chain is built from TRBV5-1 and TRBJ2-7, with 10 bases that match TRBD1. Losses at the gene ends were 4 bases for V and 7 bases for J; bases not matched to a gene: 11. Germline-derived CDR1 and CDR2 are SGHRS and YFSETQ. The CDR3 is made up of 15 amino acids. This CDR3 is CASSIYRDRGYEQYF. The CDR3 nucleotides are TGCGCCAGCAGCATCTACCGGGACAGGGGTTATGAGCAGTACTTC.

The rearrangement links TRBV5-4 to TRBJ1-4, with D uncertain. The CDR3 has 13 amino acids. Germline CDR1 is SGHNT and CDR2 is YYREEE (reference sequence). V lost 3 bases, J lost 8 bases, and 11 bases lay in between. The CDR3 is CASSSRPGEKLFF. In DNA form, the CDR3 reads TGTGCCAGCAGCTCCAGACCTGGAGAAAAACTGTTTTTT.